Shown below are 8 T cell receptor beta chains from a single sample sequenced in a study of blood T cell repertoires in COVID-19. Produced via immunoSEQ multiplex PCR; TCRdb's table is partial and in-frame only. The sample carries around 400,000 clones, around 87% recorded once. Sequencing was done on a sample of peripheral blood. All receptors come from an older woman with COVID-19, enrolled during active disease.

V gene TRBV29-1 combines with J gene TRBJ1-2; 10 bases match TRBD1. This CDR3 has 13 amino acids. V gave up 5 bases and J gave up 7 bases; unmatched junction bases: 7. Germline assignment: CDR1 SQVTM and CDR2 ANQGSEA. CDR3 bases: TGCAGCGTTCATGACAGGGGGCTCTCTGGCTACACCTTC. It yields the protein CSVHDRGLSGYTF.

The chain carries TRBV6-5 and TRBJ1-2; D might be TRBD1 (6 bases). The CDR3 spans 16 residues. Germline CDR1 is MNHEY and CDR2 is SVGAGI. The germline V and J ends were trimmed by 1 base and 4 bases, with 16 bases remaining between them. DNA of the CDR3: TGTGCCAGCAGTTACTTCTCGGGAGGGGGGGGCTATGGCTACACCTTC. Its translation: CASSYFSGGGGYGYTF.

This clone appeared a few times. The V gene is TRBV5-6, the J gene TRBJ2-1; 13 nucleotides match TRBD2. The CDR3 covers 15 residues. Per germline, CDR1 SGHDT and CDR2 YYEEEE. Germline trimming cut 3 bases from V and 5 bases from J; bases unmatched to any gene: 2. The CDR3 region has the DNA TGTGCCAGCAGCTCGGGACTAGCGGGGAACAATGAGCAGTTCTTC. It encodes CASSSGLAGNNEQFF.

The chain couples TRBV2 to TRBJ1-5; the D gene is possibly TRBD1 (6 bases). CDR1 and CDR2 (germline): SNHLY, FYNNEI. V lost 6 bases, J lost 1 base, and 13 bases lay in between. This CDR3 spans 15 amino acids. The CDR3 reads CASRQAGGSNQPQHF. The CDR3 coding sequence is TGTGCCAGCAGGCAGGCTGGGGGCAGCAATCAGCCCCAGCATTTT.

The J gene is TRBJ2-5, the V gene TRBV5-1; the match to TRBD2 covers 8 bases. This CDR3 has 14 amino acids. Losses at the gene ends were 5 bases for V and 2 bases for J; bases not matched to a gene: 5. The germline V gene has CDR1 SGHRS and CDR2 YFSETQ. The CDR3 here is CASRYLAGQETQYF. In DNA, the CDR3 is TGCGCCAGCAGATACTTAGCGGGGCAAGAGACCCAGTACTTC. The full variable domain, rest sourced from reference TRBV5-1 and TRBJ2-5, is KAGVTQTPRYLIKTRGQQVTLSCSPISGHRSVSWYQQTPGQGLQFLFEYFSETQRNKGNFPGRFSGRQFSNSRSEMNVSTLELGDSALYLCASRYLAGQETQYFGPGTRLLVL.

This chain joins TRBV5-1 and TRBJ1-1, with a tentative D call TRBD1 (6 bases). Trimming took off 5 bases at V and 1 base at J, with 12 bases between the two ends. The germline V gene has CDR1 SGHRS and CDR2 YFSETQ. The CDR3 is 14 amino acids. The CDR3, as DNA: TGCGCCAGCAGTTCGGGCAGGGGGAACACTGAAGCTTTCTTT. Translating gives CASSSGRGNTEAFF.

This chain joins TRBV6-5 and TRBJ2-2, with D perhaps matching TRBD2 (6 bases). The CDR3 has 16 amino acids. The V end lost 0 bases, the J end lost 4 bases, and 12 bases lay between the germline ends. Per the germline V gene, CDR1 is MNHEY and CDR2 is SVGAGI. The CDR3 bases are TGTGCCAGCAGTTACTCGACGGGGGTATCCACCGGGGAGCTGTTTTTT. Encoded protein: CASSYSTGVSTGELFF.

The chain recombines TRBV19 with TRBJ1-5, with D possibly being TRBD1 (5 bases). The germline V and J ends were trimmed by 8 bases and 3 bases, with 11 bases remaining between them. The CDR3 extends over 13 amino acids. Germline lookup yields CDR1 LNHDA and CDR2 SQIVND (reference sequence). CDR3 sequence reads: CASGGEFNQPQHF. As DNA, the CDR3 is TGTGCCAGTGGGGGGGAATTCAATCAGCCCCAGCATTTT.